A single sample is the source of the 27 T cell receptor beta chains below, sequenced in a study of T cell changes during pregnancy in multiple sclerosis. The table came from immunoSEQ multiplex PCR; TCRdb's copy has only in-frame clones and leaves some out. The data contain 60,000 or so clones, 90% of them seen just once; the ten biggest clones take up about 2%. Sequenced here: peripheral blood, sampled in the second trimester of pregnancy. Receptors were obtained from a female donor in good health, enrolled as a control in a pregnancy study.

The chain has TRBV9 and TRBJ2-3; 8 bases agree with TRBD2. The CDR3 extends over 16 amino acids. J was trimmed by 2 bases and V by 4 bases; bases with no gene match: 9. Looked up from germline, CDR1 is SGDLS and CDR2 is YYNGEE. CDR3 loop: CASSPTSGVITDTQYF. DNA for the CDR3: TGTGCCAGCAGCCCCACTAGCGGAGTCATCACAGATACGCAGTATTTT.

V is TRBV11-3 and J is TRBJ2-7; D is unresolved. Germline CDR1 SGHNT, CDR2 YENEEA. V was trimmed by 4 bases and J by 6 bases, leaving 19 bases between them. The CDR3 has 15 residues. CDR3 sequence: CASSSSVTLELEQYF. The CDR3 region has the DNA TGTGCCAGCAGCTCCTCTGTGACACTCGAACTCGAGCAGTACTTC.

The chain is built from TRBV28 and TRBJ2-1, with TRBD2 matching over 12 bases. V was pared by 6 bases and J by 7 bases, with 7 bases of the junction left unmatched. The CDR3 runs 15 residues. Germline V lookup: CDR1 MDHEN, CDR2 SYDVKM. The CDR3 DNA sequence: TGTGCCAGCAGGTCTGGGCTAGCGGGAGGGAATGAGCAGTTCTTC. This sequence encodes CASRSGLAGGNEQFF.

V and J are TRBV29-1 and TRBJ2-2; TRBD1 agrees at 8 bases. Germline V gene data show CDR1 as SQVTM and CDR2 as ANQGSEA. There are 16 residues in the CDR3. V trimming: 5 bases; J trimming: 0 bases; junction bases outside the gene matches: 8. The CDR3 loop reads CSVSDRAATNTGELFF. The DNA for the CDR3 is TGCAGCGTTTCGGACAGGGCTGCTACGAACACCGGGGAGCTGTTTTTT.

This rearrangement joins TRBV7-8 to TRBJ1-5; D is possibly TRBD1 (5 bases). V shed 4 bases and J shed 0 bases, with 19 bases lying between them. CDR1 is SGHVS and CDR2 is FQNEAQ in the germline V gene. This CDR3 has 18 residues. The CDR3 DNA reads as TGTGCCAGCAGCTCGAGGCCCCCAGGGATAATTAGCAATCAGCCCCAGCATTTT. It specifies CASSSRPPGIISNQPQHF. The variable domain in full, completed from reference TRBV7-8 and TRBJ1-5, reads GAGVSQSPRYKVAKRGQDVALRCDPISGHVSLFWYQQALGQGPEFLTYFQNEAQLDKSGLPSDRFFAERPEGSVSTLKIQRTQQEDSAVYLCASSSRPPGIISNQPQHFGDGTRLSIL.

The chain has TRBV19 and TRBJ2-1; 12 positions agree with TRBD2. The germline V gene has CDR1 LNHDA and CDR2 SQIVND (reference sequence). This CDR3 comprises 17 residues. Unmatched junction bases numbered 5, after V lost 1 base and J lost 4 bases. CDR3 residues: CASSIGGGTSGYNEQFF. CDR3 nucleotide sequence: TGTGCCAGTAGTATAGGAGGGGGGACTAGCGGGTACAATGAGCAGTTCTTC.

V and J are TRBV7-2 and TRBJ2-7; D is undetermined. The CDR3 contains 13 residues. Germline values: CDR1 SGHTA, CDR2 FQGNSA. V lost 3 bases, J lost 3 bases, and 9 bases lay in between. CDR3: CASSLLGFYEQYF. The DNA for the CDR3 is TGTGCCAGCAGCTTGTTGGGCTTCTACGAGCAGTACTTC.

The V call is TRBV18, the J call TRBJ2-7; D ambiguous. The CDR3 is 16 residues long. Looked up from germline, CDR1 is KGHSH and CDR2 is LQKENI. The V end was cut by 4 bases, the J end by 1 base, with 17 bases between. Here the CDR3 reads CASSRPGWLGSYEQYF. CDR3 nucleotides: TGTGCCAGCTCACGGCCCGGTTGGCTCGGGTCCTACGAGCAGTACTTC.

The CDR3: CASSLETGMRTEAFF. CDR3 nucleotide sequence: TGTGCCAGCAGTTTAGAGACAGGGATGAGGACTGAAGCTTTCTTT. The rearrangement uses TRBV28 and TRBJ1-1; 7 bases are shared with TRBD1. Germline values: CDR1 MDHEN, CDR2 SYDVKM. CDR3 length equals 15 residues. The V gene end was trimmed by 2 bases and the J gene end by 5 bases; junction bases not matched to a gene: 8.

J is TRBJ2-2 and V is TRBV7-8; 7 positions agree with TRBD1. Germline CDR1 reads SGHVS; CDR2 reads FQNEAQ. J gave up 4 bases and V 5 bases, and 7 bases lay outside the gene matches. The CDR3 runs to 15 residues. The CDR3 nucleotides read TGTGCCAGCAGCAAGGACAGGCGGGTCACCGGGGAGCTGTTTTTT. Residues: CASSKDRRVTGELFF.

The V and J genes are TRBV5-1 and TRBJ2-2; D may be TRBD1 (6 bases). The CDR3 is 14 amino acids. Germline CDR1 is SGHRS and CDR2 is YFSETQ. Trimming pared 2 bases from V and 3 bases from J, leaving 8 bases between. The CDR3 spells CASSLKGDTGELFF. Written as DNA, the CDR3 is TGCGCCAGCAGCTTAAAGGGGGACACCGGGGAGCTGTTTTTT.

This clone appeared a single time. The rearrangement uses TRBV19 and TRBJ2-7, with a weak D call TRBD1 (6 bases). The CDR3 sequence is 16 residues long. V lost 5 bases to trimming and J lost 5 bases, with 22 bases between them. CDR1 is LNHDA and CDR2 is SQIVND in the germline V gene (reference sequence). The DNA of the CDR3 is TGTGCCAGTAGTGTTACAGGGAATCATCCCCCCCACGAGCAGTACTTC. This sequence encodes CASSVTGNHPPHEQYF.

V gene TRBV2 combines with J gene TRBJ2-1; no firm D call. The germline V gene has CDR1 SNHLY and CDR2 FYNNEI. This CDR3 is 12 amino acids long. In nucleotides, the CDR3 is TGTACTGACACGAGCTCCTACAATGAGCAGTTCTTC. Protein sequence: CTDTSSYNEQFF. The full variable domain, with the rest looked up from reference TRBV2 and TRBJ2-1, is EPEVTQTPSHQVTQMGQEVILRCVPISNHLYFYWYRQILGQKVEFLVSFYNNEISEKSEIFDDQFSVERPDGSNFTLKIRSTKLEDSAMYFCTDTSSYNEQFFGPGTRLTVL.

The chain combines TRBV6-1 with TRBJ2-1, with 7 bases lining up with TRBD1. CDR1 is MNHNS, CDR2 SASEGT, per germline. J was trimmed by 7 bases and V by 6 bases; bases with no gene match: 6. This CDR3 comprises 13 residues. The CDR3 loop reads CASSATGANEQFF. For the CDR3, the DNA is TGTGCCAGCAGCGCCACAGGGGCGAATGAGCAGTTCTTC.

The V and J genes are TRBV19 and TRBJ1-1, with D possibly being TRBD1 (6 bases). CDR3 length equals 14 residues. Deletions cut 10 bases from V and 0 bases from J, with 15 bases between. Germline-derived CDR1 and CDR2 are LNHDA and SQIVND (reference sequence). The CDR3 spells CATTLDSLNTEAFF. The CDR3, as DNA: TGTGCCACCACCCTGGACAGTCTGAACACTGAAGCTTTCTTT.

CDR3 sequence: CASSETAMNTEAFF. CDR3 DNA: TGTGCCAGCAGTGAGACAGCGATGAACACTGAAGCTTTCTTT. The chain carries TRBV6-1 and TRBJ1-1, with D possibly matching TRBD1 (5 bases). Between the trimmed V and J ends, which lost 3 bases and 0 bases, there was a span of 8 bases. The CDR3 has 14 residues. CDR1 is MNHNS and CDR2 is SASEGT in the germline V gene.

CDR3 sequence: CASSLTPGAYNEQFF. For the CDR3, the DNA is TGTGCCAGCAGCTTAACTCCGGGAGCCTACAATGAGCAGTTCTTC. The rearrangement uses TRBV7-9 and TRBJ2-1, with D tentatively TRBD2 (6 bases). Between the trimmed V and J ends, which lost 2 bases and 2 bases, there was a span of 10 bases. Germline values: CDR1 SEHNR, CDR2 FQNEAQ (reference sequence). The CDR3 extends over 15 amino acids. Filled out from reference TRBV7-9 and TRBJ2-1, the complete variable domain reads DTGVSQNPRHKITKRGQNVTFRCDPISEHNRLYWYRQTLGQGPEFLTYFQNEAQLEKSRLLSDRFSAERPKGSFSTLEIQRTEQGDSAMYLCASSLTPGAYNEQFFGPGTRLTVL.

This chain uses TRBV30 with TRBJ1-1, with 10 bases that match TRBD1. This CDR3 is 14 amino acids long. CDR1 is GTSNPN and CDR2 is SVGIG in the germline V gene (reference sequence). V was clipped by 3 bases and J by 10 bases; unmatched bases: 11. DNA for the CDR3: TGTGCCTGGAGCCCGGGACAGGGGTTGGTAGGAGCTTTCTTT. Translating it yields CAWSPGQGLVGAFF.

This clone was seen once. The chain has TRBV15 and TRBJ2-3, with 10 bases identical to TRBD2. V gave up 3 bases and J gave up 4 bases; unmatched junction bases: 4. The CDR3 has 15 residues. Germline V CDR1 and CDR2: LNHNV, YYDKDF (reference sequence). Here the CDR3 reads CATSRSGGAADTQYF. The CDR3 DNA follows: TGTGCCACCAGCAGGAGCGGGGGGGCCGCAGATACGCAGTATTTT.

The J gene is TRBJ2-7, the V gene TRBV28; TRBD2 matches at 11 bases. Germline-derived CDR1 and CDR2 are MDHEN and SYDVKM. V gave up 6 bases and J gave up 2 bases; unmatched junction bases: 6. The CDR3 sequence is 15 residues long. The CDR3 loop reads CASSLAGGLAYEQYF. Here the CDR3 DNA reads TGTGCCAGCAGCCTAGCGGGAGGATTAGCCTACGAGCAGTACTTC.

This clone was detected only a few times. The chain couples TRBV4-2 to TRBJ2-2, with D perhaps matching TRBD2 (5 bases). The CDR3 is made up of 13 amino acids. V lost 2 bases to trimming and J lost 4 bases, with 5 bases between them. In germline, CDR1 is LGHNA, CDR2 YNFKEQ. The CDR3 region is CASSQTSTGELFF. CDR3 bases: TGTGCCAGCAGCCAAACTAGCACCGGGGAGCTGTTTTTT.

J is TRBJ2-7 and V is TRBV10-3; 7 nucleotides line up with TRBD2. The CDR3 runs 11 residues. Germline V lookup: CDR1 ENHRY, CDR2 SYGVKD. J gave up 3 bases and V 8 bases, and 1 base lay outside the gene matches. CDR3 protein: CAIGLGYEQYF. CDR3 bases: TGTGCCATCGGACTAGGCTACGAGCAGTACTTC.

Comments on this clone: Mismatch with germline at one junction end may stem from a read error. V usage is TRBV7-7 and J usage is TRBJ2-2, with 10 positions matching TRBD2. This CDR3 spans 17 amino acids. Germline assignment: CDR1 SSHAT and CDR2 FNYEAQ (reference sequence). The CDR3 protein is CASSKGAGGPGTGELFF. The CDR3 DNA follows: TGTGCTAGCAGCAAAGGAGCGGGAGGGCCGGGGACCGGGGAGCTGTTTTTT.

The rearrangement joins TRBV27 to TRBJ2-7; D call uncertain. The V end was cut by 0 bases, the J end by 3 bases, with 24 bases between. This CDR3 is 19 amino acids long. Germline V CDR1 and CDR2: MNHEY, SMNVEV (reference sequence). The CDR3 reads CASSLSAQARLPAYYEQYF. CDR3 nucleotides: TGTGCCAGCAGTTTATCGGCTCAGGCCCGATTACCGGCCTACTACGAGCAGTACTTC.

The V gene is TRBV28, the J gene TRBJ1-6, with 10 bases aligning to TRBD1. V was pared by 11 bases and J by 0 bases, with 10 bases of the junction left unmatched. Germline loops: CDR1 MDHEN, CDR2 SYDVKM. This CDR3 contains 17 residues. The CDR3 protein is CASGTGAESSYNSPLHF. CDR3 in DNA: TGTGCCTCCGGGACAGGGGCCGAGAGCTCCTATAATTCACCCCTCCACTTT.

The CDR3 loop reads CASGPLGQNYEQYF. The CDR3 DNA follows: TGTGCCAGCGGCCCATTGGGACAGAACTACGAGCAGTACTTC. V is TRBV28 and J is TRBJ2-7; 7 positions match TRBD1. V was pared by 8 bases and J by 3 bases, with 10 bases of the junction left unmatched. The V gene's germline CDR1 is MDHEN and CDR2 SYDVKM. This CDR3 spans 14 amino acids.

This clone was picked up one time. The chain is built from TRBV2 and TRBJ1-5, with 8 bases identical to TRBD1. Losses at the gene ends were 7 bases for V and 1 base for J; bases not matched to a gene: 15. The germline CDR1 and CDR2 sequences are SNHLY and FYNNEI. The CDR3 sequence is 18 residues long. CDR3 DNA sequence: TGTGCCAGCACGGACAGGGTGAGCCCCTGGGTGAGCAATCAGCCCCAGCATTTT. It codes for CASTDRVSPWVSNQPQHF.